This T cell receptor (beta chain) was profiled in a study of the immune and genomic landscape of osteosarcoma. Study results and caveats: About five repertoires, each under 100 clonotypes, were dominated by one hyperexpanded clone.

The length of the CDR3 is 13 residues. Per germline, CDR1 SGHRS and CDR2 YFSETQ. The V and J ends lost 2 bases and 6 bases respectively, with 12 bases between them. Libraries were prepared by immunoSEQ multiplex PCR; TCRdb keeps only in-frame clonotypes and omits some of them. The sample has about 5,300 clones, 70% to 85% seen once. This clone is categorized as large. Its antigen remains unidentified. Osteosarcoma specimens were post-treatment primary, local recurrence and metastasis tumors from poor-prognosis patients. The V call is TRBV5-1, the J call TRBJ2-7, with D possibly being TRBD1 or TRBD2 (6 bases each). The TCR sequence derives from a human donor with osteosarcoma. Sequenced input: osteosarcoma tumor tissue from the lung. CDR3 DNA: TGCGCCAGCAGCTTTGCCAGGGGAGGCGAGCAGTACTTC. It codes for CASSFARGGEQYF.